This T cell receptor (beta chain) was sequenced in a study of blood T cells in healthy people across ages. Whole-study results and caveats: The authors considered diversity estimates from one million T cells to be underestimates.

This clonotype has only a few counts. Its antigen is undetermined. The V gene lost 5 bases and the J gene lost 9 bases, with 27 bases spanning the gap. The CDR3 runs to 17 residues. Germline V lookup: CDR1 MDHEN, CDR2 SYDVKM. Primers used in a second PCR of roughly 6 to 12 cycles were a sample-barcoded 5' primer and a J-beta primer mix. From the 5' RACE reads, TCRdb called clonotypes with MiXCR, one entry per CDR3 protein. The sample carries 1.5 million to 2 million distinct CDR3 sequences, roughly 27% recorded once. What was sequenced was blood. This chain links TRBV28 with TRBJ2-3; either TRBD1 or TRBD2 may fit D (7 bases each). The clonotype comes from a woman under 40 in good health. The DNA for the CDR3 is TGTGCCAGCAGTAATCTACAGGGGAGGGGCAGGCATGGAACGCAGTATTTT. Protein: CASSNLQGRGRHGTQYF.